The 24 T cell receptor beta chains listed next were all sequenced from one sample in a study of T cells after yellow fever vaccination. TCRdb passed the 5' RACE reads through MiXCR, listing each CDR3 protein once. The sample yields 170,000 or so distinct CDR3 sequences, roughly 6.2% seen once. The specimen was CD4+ T cells sorted from PBMCs, collected on the day of the first yellow fever vaccination. These receptors were obtained from a man aged 18-30 years who received the YFV17D yellow fever vaccine.

This clonotype occurred many times. The V gene is TRBV12-3 or TRBV12-4, the J gene TRBJ2-5, with D perhaps matching TRBD1 (6 bases). V lost 8 bases to trimming and J lost 1 base, with 8 bases between them. The CDR3 extends over 12 amino acids. The CDR3 spells CASGQLQETQYF. DNA for the CDR3: TGTGCCAGCGGACAGCTCCAAGAGACCCAGTACTTC.

V is TRBV5-1 and J is TRBJ2-3; the D is unclear. The length of the CDR3 is 16 residues. CDR1 and CDR2 from the germline V gene are SGHRS and YFSETQ. Trimming took 4 bases from V and 2 from J, leaving 17 bases between them. The CDR3 here is CASSHGRISTTDTQYF. The CDR3, as DNA: TGCGCCAGCAGCCATGGACGGATATCTACCACAGATACGCAGTATTTT.

A few counts support this clonotype. V is TRBV18 and J is TRBJ2-4; weak D call: TRBD1 (6 bases). Germline assignment: CDR1 KGHSH and CDR2 LQKENI. Trimming removed 2 bases at V and 9 bases at J, with 14 bases between. This CDR3 has 14 residues. This chain's CDR3 is CASSPNHRDTIQYF. In DNA form, the CDR3 reads TGTGCCAGCTCACCAAATCACAGGGACACCATTCAGTACTTC.

This clonotype was detected a few times. Because the CDR3's place on the DNA is in doubt, the DNA is left out and the CDR3 is given as listed by TCRdb. This sequence joins TRBV7-5 and TRBJ1-1; TRBD1, the D gene given by the table, was not confirmed from the DNA. TRBV7-5 is tagged as a pseudogene. The CDR3 spans 19 residues, counting both ends. The CDR3 reads CISVPEAARDRDRDTEAFF.

This clonotype was counted a few times. The chain links TRBV28 to TRBJ2-1; maybe TRBD2 (6 bases). From germline, CDR1 is MDHEN and CDR2 SYDVKM. Trimming took 2 bases from V and 8 from J, leaving 13 bases between them. CDR3 length equals 14 residues. The CDR3 DNA reads as TGTGCCAGCAGTTTAGGAGGGATTGTTCATGAGCAGTTCTTC. Its translation: CASSLGGIVHEQFF.

This clonotype was detected many times. The gene calls are TRBV4-1 and TRBJ2-3; TRBD2 matches at 9 bases. V shed 0 bases and J 4 bases; nucleotides not matched to a gene: 5. The CDR3 sequence is 16 residues long. Germline V gene sequence: CDR1 MGHRA, CDR2 YSYEKL. The CDR3 DNA reads as TGCGCCAGCAGCCAAGAAGCGGGGGGCTACGCAGATACGCAGTATTTT. Its protein product is CASSQEAGGYADTQYF.

The genes are TRBV7-2 and TRBJ2-5; 8 nucleotides line up with TRBD1. Germline V gene lookup returns CDR1 SGHTA and CDR2 FQGNSA. The CDR3 sequence is 17 residues long. Trimming removed 5 bases from V and 4 bases from J; junction bases left unmatched: 15. The CDR3 sequence: CASSPMQGALILETQYF. The CDR3, as DNA: TGTGCCAGCAGCCCTATGCAGGGGGCGCTTATCTTAGAGACCCAGTACTTC.

This clonotype was detected ten times or more. This chain connects TRBV28 to TRBJ1-5; D is undetermined. This CDR3 is built from 12 residues. Per germline, CDR1 MDHEN and CDR2 SYDVKM. The V end was cut by 4 bases, the J end by 8 bases, with 9 bases between. CDR3 DNA: TGTGCCAGCAGTTGGAACCAGGAGCCCCAGCATTTT. Translating gives CASSWNQEPQHF.

This clonotype came up a few times. The genes are TRBV12-3 or TRBV12-4 and TRBJ2-7, with D hard to call. V gave up 4 bases and J gave up 6 bases, with 10 bases separating them. The CDR3 extends over 12 amino acids. The CDR3 sequence: CASSYFLGEQYF. Written as DNA, the CDR3 is TGTGCCAGCAGTTATTTCCTCGGCGAGCAGTACTTC.

This clonotype was seen only a few times. This rearrangement joins TRBV5-1 to TRBJ1-2; D perhaps matches TRBD1 (5 bases). This CDR3 spans 13 amino acids. CDR1 SGHRS and CDR2 YFSETQ come from the germline V gene. With 4 bases removed from V and 1 base from J, the gap between germline ends came to 8 bases. CDR3 amino acids: CASSIDSNYGYTF. CDR3 DNA: TGCGCCAGCAGCATCGACAGTAACTATGGCTACACCTTC.

The table lists this clonotype with a few counts. This rearrangement joins TRBV7-4 to TRBJ2-1; D remains ambiguous. Per germline, CDR1 SGHVT and CDR2 SQSDAQ. Trimming pared 1 base from V and 2 bases from J, leaving 9 bases between. The CDR3 has 15 residues. This chain's CDR3 is CASSLDSQPYNEQFF. The CDR3 DNA reads as TGTGCCAGCAGCTTAGATTCCCAGCCCTACAATGAGCAGTTCTTC.

This clonotype was seen ten or more times. The V call is TRBV5-1, the J call TRBJ2-2; D is ambiguous. The V gene lost 0 bases and the J gene lost 3 bases, with 6 bases spanning the gap. Germline CDR1 and CDR2: SGHRS and YFSETQ. The length of the CDR3 is 14 residues. The CDR3 reads CASSLVLDTGELFF. The DNA of the CDR3 is TGCGCCAGCAGCTTGGTCTTAGACACCGGGGAGCTGTTTTTT. Filled out from reference TRBV5-1 and TRBJ2-2, the complete variable domain reads KAGVTQTPRYLIKTRGQQVTLSCSPISGHRSVSWYQQTPGQGLQFLFEYFSETQRNKGNFPGRFSGRQFSNSRSEMNVSTLELGDSALYLCASSLVLDTGELFFGEGSRLTVL.

This clonotype appeared many times. The gene calls are TRBV4-1 and TRBJ1-4; D unresolved. CDR1 is MGHRA, CDR2 YSYEKL, per germline. Between the trimmed V and J ends, which lost 1 base and 7 bases, there was a span of 7 bases. This CDR3 has 13 residues. CDR3 nucleotides: TGCGCCAGCAGCCAAGCAATCCGTGAAAAACTGTTTTTT. Translated: CASSQAIREKLFF.

This clonotype has at least ten counts. This rearrangement joins TRBV4-2 to TRBJ1-4; TRBD1 matches 10 bases. Looked up from germline, CDR1 is LGHNA and CDR2 is YNFKEQ. The CDR3 runs 15 residues. J lost 7 bases, V lost 2 bases, and 4 bases had no gene match. The CDR3 region is CASSQPGQGSEKLFF. The CDR3, as DNA: TGTGCCAGCAGCCAACCGGGACAGGGGAGTGAAAAACTGTTTTTT.

This clonotype was seen repeatedly, ten times or more. The chain links TRBV5-1 to TRBJ1-2; the D is unclear. Trimming stripped 0 bases from V and 0 bases from J, with 6 bases between. The CDR3 runs 14 residues. From germline, CDR1 is SGHRS and CDR2 YFSETQ. Here the CDR3 reads CASSLAVTNYGYTF. Written as DNA, the CDR3 is TGCGCCAGCAGCTTGGCGGTGACTAACTATGGCTACACCTTC. Full variable domain (rest looked up from reference TRBV5-1 and TRBJ1-2): KAGVTQTPRYLIKTRGQQVTLSCSPISGHRSVSWYQQTPGQGLQFLFEYFSETQRNKGNFPGRFSGRQFSNSRSEMNVSTLELGDSALYLCASSLAVTNYGYTFGSGTRLTVV.

The rearrangement uses TRBV13 and TRBJ2-5; no clear D. In germline, CDR1 is PRHDT, CDR2 FYEKMQ (reference sequence). Trimming removed 2 bases from V and 2 bases from J, with 21 bases in between. This CDR3 is 18 amino acids long. In nucleotides, the CDR3 is TGTGCCAGCAGCTTATCGGGCAGAATCTCCCCCCTTCAAGAGACCCAGTACTTC. This codes for CASSLSGRISPLQETQYF. The variable domain in full, completed from reference TRBV13 and TRBJ2-5, reads AAGVIQSPRHLIKEKRETATLKCYPIPRHDTVYWYQQGPGQDPQFLISFYEKMQSDKGSIPDRFSAQQFSDYHSELNMSSLELGDSALYFCASSLSGRISPLQETQYFGPGTRLLVL.

This clonotype was observed a handful of times. V gene TRBV6-5 combines with J gene TRBJ1-6; 7 nucleotides agree with TRBD1. CDR1 and CDR2 (germline): MNHEY, SVGAGI. J lost 9 bases, V lost 0 bases, and 14 bases had no gene match. CDR3 size: 18 residues. The CDR3: CASSYSKGGNQFISPLHF. For the CDR3, the DNA is TGTGCCAGCAGTTACTCGAAAGGGGGCAATCAGTTTATTTCACCCCTCCACTTT.

Concerning this clonotype: The junction shows a germline mismatch at one end, possibly a read error. The rearrangement uses TRBV5-1 and TRBJ1-2; no clear D. The CDR3 is made up of 13 amino acids. From germline, CDR1 is SGHRS and CDR2 YFSETQ. The CDR3 bases are TGCGCCAGCGGCTTGAGTCTCAACTATGGCTACACCTTC. It yields the protein CASGLSLNYGYTF.

In this sample, this clonotype turned up once. A read error may be the cause here, since a much bigger clone is one base away. The gene calls are TRBV11-2 and TRBJ1-6; D is uncertain. The CDR3 is 15 amino acids. Germline CDR1 is SGHAT and CDR2 is FQNNGV. V gave up 3 bases and J gave up 7 bases, with 13 bases separating them. Written as DNA, the CDR3 is TGTGCCAGCAGCTTCTACATGGGAAGCAATTCACCCCTCCACTTT. Its protein product is CASSFYMGSNSPLHF. The complete variable domain, with remaining parts taken from reference TRBV11-2 and TRBJ1-6, reads EAGVAQSPRYKIIEKRQSVAFWCNPISGHATLYWYQQILGQGPKLLIQFQNNGVVDDSQLPKDRFSAERLKGVDSTLKIQPAKLEDSAVYLCASSFYMGSNSPLHFGNGTRLTVT.

The table lists this clonotype with many counts. In DNA form, the CDR3 reads TGTGCCAGCTCACCTACACCGGGACAGGGGAATGAAGCTTTCTTT. Protein sequence: CASSPTPGQGNEAFF. V and J are TRBV18 and TRBJ1-1; 10 bases map to TRBD1. Germline V gene lookup returns CDR1 KGHSH and CDR2 LQKENI. The V and J ends lost 3 bases and 7 bases, in that order; junction bases with no gene match: 8. The length of the CDR3 is 15 residues.

The chain couples TRBV20-1 to TRBJ1-2; D gene ambiguous. The CDR3 is made up of 11 amino acids. Trimming cost V 3 bases and J 6 bases, with 8 bases left between them. The germline V gene encodes CDR1 DFQATT and CDR2 SNEGSKA (reference sequence). This CDR3 reads CSARSGNGYTF. CDR3 in DNA: TGCAGTGCTAGGTCGGGGAATGGCTACACCTTC.

This clonotype appeared many times. This rearrangement joins TRBV5-1 to TRBJ2-6; D unresolved. Germline V gene sequence: CDR1 SGHRS, CDR2 YFSETQ. CDR3 size: 15 residues. V dropped 0 bases and J dropped 2 bases, with 6 bases sitting between them. CDR3 sequence (DNA): TGCGCCAGCAGCTTGGCCCTGGCTGGGGCCAACGTCCTGACTTTC. This codes for CASSLALAGANVLTF.

This clonotype turned up a few times. The rearrangement uses TRBV6-1 and TRBJ2-3, with TRBD2 as a possible D gene (6 bases). Trimming cost V 2 bases and J 8 bases, with 8 bases left between them. The CDR3 length is 12 residues. Germline V gene sequence: CDR1 MNHNS, CDR2 SASEGT. Here the CDR3 DNA reads TGTGCCAGCAGTGAACGGGGGATTACGCAGTATTTT. It is translated as CASSERGITQYF.

The chain is built from TRBV18 and TRBJ2-5; 9 bases align to TRBD1. Losses at the gene ends were 3 bases for V and 4 bases for J; bases not matched to a gene: 6. This CDR3 is built from 15 residues. Germline V CDR1 and CDR2: KGHSH, LQKENI. CDR3 DNA: TGTGCCAGCTCACCGGGACAGGGTTTAGGAGAGACCCAGTACTTC. The encoded protein is CASSPGQGLGETQYF.